This T cell receptor beta chain was sequenced in a study of T cell responses to AZD1222 COVID-19 vaccine. General observations from the study: Nearly half of spike-specific TCRs reportedly go after variant regions that carry no mutations.

The CDR3 sequence is 17 residues long. Germline V gene sequence: CDR1 SGHDT, CDR2 YYEEEE. V shed 0 bases and J 10 bases; nucleotides not matched to a gene: 9. Using immunoSEQ multiplex PCR, the repertoire was profiled, and TCRdb retains in-frame clones only, with some absent. The sample shows 150,000 to 200,000 clones, 92% of them seen only once. A note on this clone: Its antigen is still unknown.

This receptor was identified in an adult who received the AZD1222 COVID-19 vaccine. This sample comprised peripheral blood, obtained 28 days after the second AZD1222 dose. This chain uses TRBV5-6 with TRBJ1-6; TRBD1 matches at 11 bases. The CDR3 sequence: CASSLVRTGGDRSPLHF. The DNA of the CDR3 is TGTGCCAGCAGCTTGGTCCGGACAGGGGGCGATCGGTCACCCCTCCACTTT.